The text below deals with one T cell receptor (beta chain). Its antigen is not identified. Study processing details: ImmunoSEQ output lacked quality scores and full-length reads, limiting matched filtering. Here immunoSEQ multiplex PCR was the method, and the copy in TCRdb shows in-frame clones only, minus some. V and J calls and clone size are as listed in that table; D and trimming were resolved from the DNA. The sample lists roughly 2 million clones; under 97% were seen once. These data originate in a study of shared clonotypes between healthy human individuals. Turning to the study itself: A donor's plate count was three for CD4 naive and three for CD4 memory; CD8 naive had two and CD8 memory one.

General study findings and limits: Among non-shared clonotypes, generation probabilities were lower than among those shared by all four donors.

From CD4+ cells came CD45RA+ naive and CD45RA-negative memory subsets. Sample: naive CD4+ T cells sorted from blood. Subset reported: CD45RA+ positively selected. The TCR sequence derives from a man aged 18 to 29 in good health.

CDR3 coding DNA: TGTGCCAGCAGGCGGGAGCTAACCCAAGATACGCAGTATTTT. Protein product: CASRRELTQDTQYF. V usage is TRBV6-6 and J usage is TRBJ2-3; TRBD2 matches at 7 bases. Germline V gene sequence: CDR1 MNHNY, CDR2 SVGAGI (reference sequence). The CDR3 spans 14 residues. Losses at the gene ends were 6 bases for V and 5 bases for J; bases not matched to a gene: 8.